This T cell receptor beta chain was obtained from a study of blood T cells in healthy people across ages (dated by TCRdb to the mid-2010s). Background on the whole study: In model experiments, roughly one uniquely barcoded TCR beta cDNA molecule per two T cells was captured by template switching. Age-related changes in TCR beta repertoire diversity were measured in the study by deep sequencing normalized with unique cDNA molecular identifiers. For two donors (one aged 18 to 30 and one aged 80 or older), the study analyzed two additional independent replicas of 1 million unique cDNA reads from the same blood draw. The donors were split into four age groups: young (average 16 years), middle-aged (roughly 42), aged (approximately 59) and long-lived (under 85). To avoid experimental bias, donors of different ages were distributed randomly across sequencing lanes.

Note on this clonotype: Its antigen has not been determined. There are no base qualities to consult, and no much larger clone falls within one base.

What the work shows at the level of the full study, not this receptor alone: Because profiling used bulk unsorted PBMCs, naive and antigen-experienced compartments could not be compared conclusively. There was a strong correlation between observed TCR beta diversity and the percentage of naive T cells measured by flow cytometry. Because donor CMV infection status was unknown, age-related changes in expanded clonotypes were potentially confounded. Observed TCR beta diversity per million T cells fell roughly linearly with age, and a significant reduction was already apparent by age about 38. The long-lived group showed more naive CD4+ T cells, fewer expanded clones and increased TCR diversity than the aged group, suggesting age selection. Estimates of total diversity based on one million sequenced T cells were regarded as lower bounds and as underestimates.

Library preparation was by 5' RACE. The instrument was an Illumina HiSeq 2500. A second PCR of roughly 7 to 11 cycles was performed with a sample-barcoded 5' primer and a J-beta primer mix. A unique molecular identifier was introduced onto each TCR beta cDNA molecule by a template-switch 5' adaptor carrying 12 random nucleotides. Each sample yielded at least 2.5 million CDR3-containing paired-end reads. First-strand cDNA synthesis was performed from all RNA using the Mint cDNA synthesis kit, with priming by a TRBC-specific oligonucleotide. All cDNA was treated with uracil-DNA glycosylase and then went through a first 18-cycle PCR with the universal primers M1SS and BC2_uni_R. Regarding the original processing steps: For normalization, 1 million high-quality reads, each with a distinct molecular identifier, were randomly selected from each sample. Instead of being binned into consensus sequences, reads that shared molecular identifiers were thrown out. CDR3 identification, clonotype clustering and error correction used MiTCR with a Q25 quality threshold and the strictest error-elimination algorithm. A nonparametric unseen species model with Euler transformation was used to estimate a lower bound on total TCR beta diversity. Using fastp trimming at Q25 and MiXCR clonotype assembly, TCRdb reanalyzed the public sequencing data and kept in-frame beta chains. When rows share a CDR3 protein, they turn into one entry using the most common DNA and genes. Here the V and J calls rest on TCRdb's processing, not on the authors' analysis. This sample gives over 600,000 distinct CDR3 sequences in total; 40% to 50% of them show up just once. The top ten clonotypes cover around 30% of the sample.

Donors were roughly 40 systemically healthy Caucasian individuals from Russia aged roughly 6 to 100 years. Approximately 9.3 milliliters of peripheral blood were drawn from each donor into EDTA-treated Vacutainer tubes. Ficoll-Paque density-gradient centrifugation was used to isolate PBMCs, with at least 6 million per sample. Trizol reagent was used to extract total RNA from PBMCs, with at least 5 micrograms per sample. Naive CD45RAhigh/CD27high T cell percentages were measured by flow cytometry on a PBMC aliquot from every donor. Cut back by 1 base and 0 bases, the V and J ends lie 13 bases apart. The germline V gene yields SGHAT for CDR1 and FQNNGV for CDR2. The CDR3 contains 17 residues, cysteine and phenylalanine counted. Left in the record is the CDR3 DNA by itself, 51 bases read in frame from the first base.

This receptor was obtained from a man aged 80 or over in good health. Sequenced input: blood. Rearrangement joined TRBV11-2 to TRBJ2-1; the D element might be TRBD1 or TRBD2, as each aligns at 5 bases. Here the CDR3 is given as CASSLAGHTSSYNEQFF. DNA sequence: TGTGCCAGCAGCTTAGCCGGACACACTAGCTCCTACAATGAGCAGTTCTTC.